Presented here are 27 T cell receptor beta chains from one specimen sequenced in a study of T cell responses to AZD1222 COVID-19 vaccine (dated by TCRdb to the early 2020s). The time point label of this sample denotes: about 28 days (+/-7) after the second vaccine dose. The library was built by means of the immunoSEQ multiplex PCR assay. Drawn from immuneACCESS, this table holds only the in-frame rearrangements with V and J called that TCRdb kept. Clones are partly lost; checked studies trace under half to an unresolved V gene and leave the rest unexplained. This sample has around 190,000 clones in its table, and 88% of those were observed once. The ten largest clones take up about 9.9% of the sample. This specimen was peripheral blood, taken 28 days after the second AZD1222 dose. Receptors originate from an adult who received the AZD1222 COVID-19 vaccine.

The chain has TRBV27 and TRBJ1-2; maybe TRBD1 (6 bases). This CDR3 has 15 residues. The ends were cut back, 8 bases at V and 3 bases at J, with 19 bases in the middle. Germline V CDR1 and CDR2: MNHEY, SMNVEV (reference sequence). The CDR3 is CASAPGWGAHYGYTF. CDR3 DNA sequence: TGTGCCAGCGCCCCGGGTTGGGGGGCCCACTATGGCTACACCTTC.

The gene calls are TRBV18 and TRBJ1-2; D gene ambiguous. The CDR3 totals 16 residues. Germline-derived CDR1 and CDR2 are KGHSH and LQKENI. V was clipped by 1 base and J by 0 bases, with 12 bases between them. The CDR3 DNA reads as TGTGCCAGCTCACCACTGTCAGGAGGATCTAACTATGGCTACACCTTC. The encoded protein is CASSPLSGGSNYGYTF.

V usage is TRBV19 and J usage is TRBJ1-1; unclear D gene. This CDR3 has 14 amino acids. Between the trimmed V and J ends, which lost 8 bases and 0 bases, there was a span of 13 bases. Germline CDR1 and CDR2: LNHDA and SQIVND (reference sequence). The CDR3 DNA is TGTGCCAGTCATCTGGGGATTATGAACACTGAAGCTTTCTTT. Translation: CASHLGIMNTEAFF.

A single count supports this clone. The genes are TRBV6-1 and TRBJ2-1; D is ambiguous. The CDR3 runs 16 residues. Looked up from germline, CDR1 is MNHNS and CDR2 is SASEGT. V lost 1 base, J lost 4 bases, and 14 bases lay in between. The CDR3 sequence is CASSEGLILIYNEQFF. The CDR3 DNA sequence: TGTGCCAGCAGTGAAGGACTCATACTTATATACAATGAGCAGTTCTTC.

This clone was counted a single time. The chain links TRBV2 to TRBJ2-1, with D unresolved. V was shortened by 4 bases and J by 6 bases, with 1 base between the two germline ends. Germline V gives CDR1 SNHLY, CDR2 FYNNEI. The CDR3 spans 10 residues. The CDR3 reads CASSGNEQFF. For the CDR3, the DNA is TGTGCCAGCAGTGGCAATGAGCAGTTCTTC.

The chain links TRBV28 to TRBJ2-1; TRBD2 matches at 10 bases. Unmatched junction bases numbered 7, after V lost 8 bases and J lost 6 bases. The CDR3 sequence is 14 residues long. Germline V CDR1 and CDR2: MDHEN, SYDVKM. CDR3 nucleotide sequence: TGTGCCAGCGCTCTAGCGGGGGTTTCCAATGAGCAGTTCTTC. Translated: CASALAGVSNEQFF.

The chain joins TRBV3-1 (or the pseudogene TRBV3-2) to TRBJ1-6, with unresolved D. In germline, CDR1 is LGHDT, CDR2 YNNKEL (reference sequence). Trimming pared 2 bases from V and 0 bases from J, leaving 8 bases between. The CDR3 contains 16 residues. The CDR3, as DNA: TGTGCCAGCAGCCAATCACAGAGCTCCTATAATTCACCCCTCCACTTT. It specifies CASSQSQSSYNSPLHF.

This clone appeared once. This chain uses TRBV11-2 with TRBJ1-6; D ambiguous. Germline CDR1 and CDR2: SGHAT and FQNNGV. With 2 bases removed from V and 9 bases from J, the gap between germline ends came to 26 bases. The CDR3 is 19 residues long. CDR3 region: CASSLWPKRSALGRSPLHF. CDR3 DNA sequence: TGTGCCAGCAGCTTATGGCCCAAGAGGAGCGCCCTCGGACGTTCACCCCTCCACTTT.

The CDR3 DNA sequence: TGTGCCAGCAGCGGGGACTTCCAAGAGACCCAGTACTTC. Residues: CASSGDFQETQYF. The chain has TRBV5-6 and TRBJ2-5; D is possibly TRBD2 (6 bases). The germline V and J ends were trimmed by 4 bases and 1 base, with 8 bases remaining between them. CDR3 length: 13 residues. The V gene's germline CDR1 is SGHDT and CDR2 YYEEEE.

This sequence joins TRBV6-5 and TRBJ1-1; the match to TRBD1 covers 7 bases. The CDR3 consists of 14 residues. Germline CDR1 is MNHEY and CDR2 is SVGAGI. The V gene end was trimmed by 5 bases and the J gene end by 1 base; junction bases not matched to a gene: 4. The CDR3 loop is CASSRDSGNTEAFF. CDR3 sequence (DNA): TGTGCCAGCAGTCGGGACAGCGGGAACACTGAAGCTTTCTTT.

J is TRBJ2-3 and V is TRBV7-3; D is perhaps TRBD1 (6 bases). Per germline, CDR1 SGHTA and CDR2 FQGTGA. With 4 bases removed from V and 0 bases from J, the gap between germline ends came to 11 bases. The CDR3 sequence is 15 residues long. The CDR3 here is CASSYMGQSTDTQYF. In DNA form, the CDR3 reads TGTGCCAGCAGCTACATGGGACAAAGCACAGATACGCAGTATTTT.

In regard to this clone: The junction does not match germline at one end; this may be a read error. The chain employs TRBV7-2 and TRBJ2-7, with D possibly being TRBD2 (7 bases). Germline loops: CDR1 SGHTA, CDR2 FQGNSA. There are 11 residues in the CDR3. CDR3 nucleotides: TGTGCCAGCAGCTTGGGGGGGACATACTCCTTC. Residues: CASSLGGTYSF.

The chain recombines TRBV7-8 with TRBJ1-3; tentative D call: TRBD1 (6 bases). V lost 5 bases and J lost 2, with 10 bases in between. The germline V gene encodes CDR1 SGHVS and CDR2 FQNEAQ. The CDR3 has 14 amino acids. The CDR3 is CASSGTGPGNTIYF. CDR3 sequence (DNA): TGTGCCAGCAGCGGTACAGGGCCTGGAAACACCATATATTTT.

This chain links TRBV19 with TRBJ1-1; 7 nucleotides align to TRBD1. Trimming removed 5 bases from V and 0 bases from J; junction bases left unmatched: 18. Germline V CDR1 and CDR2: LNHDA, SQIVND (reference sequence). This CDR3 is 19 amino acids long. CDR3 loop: CASSWDSFLSTGLNTEAFF. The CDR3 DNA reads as TGTGCCAGTAGTTGGGACAGTTTTCTGTCTACCGGTTTGAACACTGAAGCTTTCTTT. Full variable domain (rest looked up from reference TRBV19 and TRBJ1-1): DGGITQSPKYLFRKEGQNVTLSCEQNLNHDAMYWYRQDPGQGLRLIYYSQIVNDFQKGDIAEGYSVSREKKESFPLTVTSAQKNPTAFYLCASSWDSFLSTGLNTEAFFGQGTRLTVV.

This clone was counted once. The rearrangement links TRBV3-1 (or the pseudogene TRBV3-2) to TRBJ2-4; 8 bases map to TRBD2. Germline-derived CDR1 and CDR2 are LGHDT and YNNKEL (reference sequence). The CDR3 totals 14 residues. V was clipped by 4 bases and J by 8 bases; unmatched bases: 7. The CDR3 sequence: CASSPSGGFHIQYF. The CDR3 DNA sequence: TGTGCCAGCAGCCCCAGCGGGGGCTTCCACATTCAGTACTTC.

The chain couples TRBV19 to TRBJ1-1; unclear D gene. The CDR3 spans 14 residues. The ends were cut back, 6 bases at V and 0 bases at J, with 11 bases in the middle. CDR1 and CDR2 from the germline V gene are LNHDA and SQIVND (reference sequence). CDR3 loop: CASRPYLVNTEAFF. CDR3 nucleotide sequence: TGTGCCAGTAGACCCTATCTGGTGAACACTGAAGCTTTCTTT.

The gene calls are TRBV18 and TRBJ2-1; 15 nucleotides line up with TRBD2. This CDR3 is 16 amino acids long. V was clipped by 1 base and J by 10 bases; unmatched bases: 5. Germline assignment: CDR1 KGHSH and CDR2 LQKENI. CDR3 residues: CASSPHPGLAGGEQFF. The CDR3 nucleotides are TGTGCCAGCTCACCACATCCGGGACTAGCGGGGGGCGAGCAGTTCTTC.

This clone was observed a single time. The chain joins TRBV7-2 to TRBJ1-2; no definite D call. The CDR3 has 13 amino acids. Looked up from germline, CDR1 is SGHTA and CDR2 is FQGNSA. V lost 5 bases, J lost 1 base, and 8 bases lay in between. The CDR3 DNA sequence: TGTGCCAGCAGCCGAGATAATAACTATGGCTACACCTTC. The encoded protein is CASSRDNNYGYTF.

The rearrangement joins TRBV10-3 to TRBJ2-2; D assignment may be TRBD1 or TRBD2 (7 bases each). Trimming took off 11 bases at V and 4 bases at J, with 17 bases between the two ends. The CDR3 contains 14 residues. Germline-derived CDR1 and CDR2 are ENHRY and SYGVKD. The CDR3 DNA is TGTGCCTCCTCCCAGGGGGGGAGCACCGGGGAGCTGTTTTTT. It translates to CASSQGGSTGELFF.

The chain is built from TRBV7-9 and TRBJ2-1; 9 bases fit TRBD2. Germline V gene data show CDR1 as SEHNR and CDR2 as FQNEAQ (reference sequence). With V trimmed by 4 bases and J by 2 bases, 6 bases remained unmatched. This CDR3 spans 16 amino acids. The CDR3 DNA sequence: TGTGCCAGCAGCTCAAGACTAGCGGAGACCTACAATGAGCAGTTCTTC. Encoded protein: CASSSRLAETYNEQFF.

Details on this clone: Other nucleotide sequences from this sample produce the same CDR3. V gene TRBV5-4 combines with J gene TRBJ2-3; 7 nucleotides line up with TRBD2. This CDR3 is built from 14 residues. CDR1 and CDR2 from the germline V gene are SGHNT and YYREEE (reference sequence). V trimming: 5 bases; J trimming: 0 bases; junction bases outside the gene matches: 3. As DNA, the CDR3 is TGTGCCAGCAGGGGCGGGGGAAGCACAGATACGCAGTATTTT. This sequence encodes CASRGGGSTDTQYF. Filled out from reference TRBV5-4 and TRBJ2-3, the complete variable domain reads ETGVTQSPTHLIKTRGQQVTLRCSSQSGHNTVSWYQQALGQGPQFIFQYYREEENGRGNFPPRFSGLQFPNYSSELNVNALELDDSALYLCASRGGGSTDTQYFGPGTRLTVL.

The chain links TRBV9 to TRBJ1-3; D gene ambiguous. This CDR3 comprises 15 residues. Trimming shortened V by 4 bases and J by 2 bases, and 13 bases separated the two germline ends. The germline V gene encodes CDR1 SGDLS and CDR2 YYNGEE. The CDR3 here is CASSPTYDPGNTIYF. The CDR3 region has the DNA TGTGCCAGCAGCCCGACCTACGATCCTGGAAACACCATATATTTT.

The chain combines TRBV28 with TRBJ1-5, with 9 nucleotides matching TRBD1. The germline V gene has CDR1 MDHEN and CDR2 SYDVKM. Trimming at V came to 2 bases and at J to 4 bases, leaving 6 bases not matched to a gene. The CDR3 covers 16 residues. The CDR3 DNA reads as TGTGCCAGCAGTTTACCGACAGGGGGGTTGAATCAGCCCCAGCATTTT. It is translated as CASSLPTGGLNQPQHF.

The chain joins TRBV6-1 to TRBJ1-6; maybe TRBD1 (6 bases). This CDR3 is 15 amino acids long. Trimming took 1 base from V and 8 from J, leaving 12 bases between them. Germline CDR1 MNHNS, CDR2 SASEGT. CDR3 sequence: CASSEVGGGDSPLHF. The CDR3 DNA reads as TGTGCCAGCAGTGAAGTGGGCGGGGGCGATTCACCCCTCCACTTT.

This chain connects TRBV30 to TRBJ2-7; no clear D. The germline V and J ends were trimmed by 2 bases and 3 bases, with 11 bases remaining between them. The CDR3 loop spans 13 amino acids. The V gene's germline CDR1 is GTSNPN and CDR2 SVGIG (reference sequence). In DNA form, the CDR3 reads TGTGCCTGGAGTATCGCAGATTTCTACGAGCAGTACTTC. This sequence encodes CAWSIADFYEQYF.

In DNA form, the CDR3 reads TGTGCCAGCAGCGTAGACCCGGGGGGGCCCCAAGAGACCCAGTACTTC. It yields the protein CASSVDPGGPQETQYF. The chain is built from TRBV9 and TRBJ2-5; 8 bases match TRBD2. The germline V gene encodes CDR1 SGDLS and CDR2 YYNGEE. The CDR3 spans 16 residues. V was pared by 0 bases and J by 1 base, with 5 bases of the junction left unmatched.

The CDR3 coding sequence is TGCAGCGTTGCGGCAGGGCGTAACGAGCAGTACTTC. Protein sequence: CSVAAGRNEQYF. The chain joins TRBV29-1 to TRBJ2-7, with a possible D match to TRBD1 (5 bases). Trimming left V 4 bases short and J 5 bases short, with 12 bases between. Germline CDR1 is SQVTM and CDR2 is ANQGSEA. The CDR3 extends over 12 amino acids.